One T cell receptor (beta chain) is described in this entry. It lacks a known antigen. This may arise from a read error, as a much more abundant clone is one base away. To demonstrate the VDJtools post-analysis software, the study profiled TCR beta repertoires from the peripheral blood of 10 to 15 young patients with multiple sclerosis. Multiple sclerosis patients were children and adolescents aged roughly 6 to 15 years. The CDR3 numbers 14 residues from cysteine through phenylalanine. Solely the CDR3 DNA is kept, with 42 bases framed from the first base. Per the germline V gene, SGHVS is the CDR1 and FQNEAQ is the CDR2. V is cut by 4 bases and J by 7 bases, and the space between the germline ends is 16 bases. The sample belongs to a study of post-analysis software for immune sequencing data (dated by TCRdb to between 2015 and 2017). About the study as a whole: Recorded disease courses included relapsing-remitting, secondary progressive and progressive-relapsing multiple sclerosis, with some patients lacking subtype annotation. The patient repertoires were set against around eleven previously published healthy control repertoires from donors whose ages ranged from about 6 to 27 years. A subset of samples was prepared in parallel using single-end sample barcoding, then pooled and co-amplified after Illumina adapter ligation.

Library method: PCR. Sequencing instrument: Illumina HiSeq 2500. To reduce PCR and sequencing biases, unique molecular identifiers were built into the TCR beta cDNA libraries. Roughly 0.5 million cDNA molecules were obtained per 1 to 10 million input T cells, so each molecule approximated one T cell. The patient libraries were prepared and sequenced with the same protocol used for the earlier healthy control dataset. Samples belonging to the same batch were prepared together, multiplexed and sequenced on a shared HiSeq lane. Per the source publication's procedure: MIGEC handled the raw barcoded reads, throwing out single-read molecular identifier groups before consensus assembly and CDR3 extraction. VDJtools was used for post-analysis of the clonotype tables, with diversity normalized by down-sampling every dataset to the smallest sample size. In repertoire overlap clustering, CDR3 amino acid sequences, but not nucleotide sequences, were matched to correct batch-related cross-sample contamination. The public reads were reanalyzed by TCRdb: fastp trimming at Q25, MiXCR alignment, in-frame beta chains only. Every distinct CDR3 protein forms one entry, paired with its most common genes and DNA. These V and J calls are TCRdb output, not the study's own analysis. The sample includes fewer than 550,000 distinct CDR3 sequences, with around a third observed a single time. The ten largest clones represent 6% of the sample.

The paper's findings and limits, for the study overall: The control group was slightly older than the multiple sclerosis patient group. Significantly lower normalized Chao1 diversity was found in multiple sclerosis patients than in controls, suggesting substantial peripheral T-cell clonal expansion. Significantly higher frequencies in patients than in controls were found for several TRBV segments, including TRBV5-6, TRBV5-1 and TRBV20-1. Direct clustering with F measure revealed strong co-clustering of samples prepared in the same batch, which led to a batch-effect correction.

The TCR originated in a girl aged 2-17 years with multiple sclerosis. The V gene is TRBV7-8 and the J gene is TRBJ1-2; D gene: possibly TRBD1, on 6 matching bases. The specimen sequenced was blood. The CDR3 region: CASSCIGQGIGYTF. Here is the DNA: TGTGCCAGCAGCTGCATTGGGCAGGGGATTGGCTACACCTTC. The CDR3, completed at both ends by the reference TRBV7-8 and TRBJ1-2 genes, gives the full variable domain GAGVSQSPRYKVAKRGQDVALRCDPISGHVSLFWYQQALGQGPEFLTYFQNEAQLDKSGLPSDRFFAERPEGSVSTLKIQRTQQEDSAVYLCASSCIGQGIGYTFGSGTRLTVV.